The 15 T cell receptor beta chains presented below share a single source sample, sequenced in a study of blood T cell repertoires in COVID-19. Produced via immunoSEQ multiplex PCR; TCRdb's table is partial and in-frame only. The sample gives 200,000 or so clones, roughly 88% of which show up once; about 4% is in the top ten. The sequenced sample was PBMCs or T cells enriched from blood (not recorded which). Receptor source: a woman aged 25 to 39 who had been exposed to COVID-19.

This chain connects TRBV10-3 to TRBJ2-1; 8 nucleotides agree with TRBD2. Germline V gene lookup returns CDR1 ENHRY and CDR2 SYGVKD. CDR3 length: 13 residues. The CDR3 loop is CASGPAGGNEQFF. The DNA of the CDR3 is TGTGCTTCCGGGCCTGCGGGAGGCAATGAGCAGTTCTTC.

This chain links TRBV4-1 with TRBJ2-7; D is perhaps TRBD1 (5 bases). V shed 3 bases and J shed 0 bases, with 9 bases lying between them. This CDR3 is built from 14 residues. The V gene's germline CDR1 is MGHRA and CDR2 YSYEKL. CDR3 DNA: TGCGCCAGCAGCCATCAACAGGCCTCCTACGAGCAGTACTTC. Protein product: CASSHQQASYEQYF.

The J gene is TRBJ1-1, the V gene TRBV19; no clear D gene. The V end lost 5 bases, the J end lost 0 bases, and 13 bases lay between the germline ends. This CDR3 region has 15 residues. Germline V lookup: CDR1 LNHDA, CDR2 SQIVND (reference sequence). Written as DNA, the CDR3 is TGTGCCAGTAGTCAAATCCGGGATTTGAACACTGAAGCTTTCTTT. It yields the protein CASSQIRDLNTEAFF.

V gene TRBV2 combines with J gene TRBJ2-5; 8 nucleotides align to TRBD1. The CDR3 runs to 14 residues. Per germline, CDR1 SNHLY and CDR2 FYNNEI. Germline trimming cut 7 bases from V and 5 bases from J; bases unmatched to any gene: 9. CDR3 coding DNA: TGTGCCAGCACAGGGGGCGCGGGTAGGGAGACCCAGTACTTC. Protein: CASTGGAGRETQYF.

CDR3 coding DNA: TGTGCCAGCAGTGAGACGGGTAGCAATCAGCCCCAGCATTTT. Protein sequence: CASSETGSNQPQHF. The chain couples TRBV25-1 to TRBJ1-5; the D is unclear. The CDR3 runs to 14 residues. Germline V lookup: CDR1 MGHDK, CDR2 SYGVNS. The V end lost 3 bases, the J end lost 0 bases, and 6 bases lay between the germline ends.

The chain recombines TRBV7-8 with TRBJ2-1, with D possibly being TRBD1 (5 bases). Trimming stripped 1 base from V and 2 bases from J, with 24 bases between. The CDR3 is 20 amino acids. Germline loops: CDR1 SGHVS, CDR2 FQNEAQ. CDR3 sequence: CASSLEGEWGAEIPYNEQFF. CDR3 DNA: TGTGCCAGCAGCTTAGAAGGGGAATGGGGTGCCGAGATACCCTACAATGAGCAGTTCTTC. Together with reference TRBV7-8 and TRBJ2-1, the CDR3 gives the full variable domain: GAGVSQSPRYKVAKRGQDVALRCDPISGHVSLFWYQQALGQGPEFLTYFQNEAQLDKSGLPSDRFFAERPEGSVSTLKIQRTQQEDSAVYLCASSLEGEWGAEIPYNEQFFGPGTRLTVL.

The chain joins TRBV9 to TRBJ2-1, with D perhaps matching TRBD1 (6 bases). Trimming removed 3 bases at V and 9 bases at J, with 19 bases between. Germline V CDR1 and CDR2: SGDLS, YYNGEE. This CDR3 is 15 amino acids long. In DNA, the CDR3 is TGTGCCAGCAGCGCCGCGAGCCAGGGGCTTGGTGAGCAGTTCTTC. It specifies CASSAASQGLGEQFF.

This chain uses TRBV14 with TRBJ1-2, with D possibly matching TRBD1 (5 bases). The CDR3 covers 17 residues. The ends were cut back, 4 bases at V and 0 bases at J, with 18 bases in the middle. The V gene's germline CDR1 is SGHDN and CDR2 FVKESK. CDR3 loop: CASSRGVLRDSNYGYTF. The CDR3 nucleotides are TGTGCCAGCAGCCGGGGGGTCCTTCGGGATTCTAACTATGGCTACACCTTC.

The chain joins TRBV7-2 to TRBJ2-7; D gene unclear. Germline CDR1 reads SGHTA; CDR2 reads FQGNSA. This CDR3 spans 15 amino acids. Trimming left V 1 base short and J 2 bases short, with 12 bases between. The CDR3 coding sequence is TGTGCCAGCAGCTTAGTTTGGGCTTCTACCTACGAGCAGTACTTC. Its translation: CASSLVWASTYEQYF.

CDR3: CASSLAGDYNEQFF. The CDR3 DNA is TGTGCCAGCAGCTTGGCAGGGGACTACAATGAGCAGTTCTTC. The gene calls are TRBV5-5 and TRBJ2-1; a weak D match, TRBD1 (6 bases). The CDR3 contains 14 residues. Trimming cost V 0 bases and J 3 bases, with 7 bases left between them. Per the germline V gene, CDR1 is SGHKS and CDR2 is YYEKEE (reference sequence).

The chain carries TRBV7-9 and TRBJ1-4; 7 nucleotides line up with TRBD1. CDR1 SEHNR and CDR2 FQNEAQ come from the germline V gene (reference sequence). With V trimmed by 5 bases and J by 10 bases, 10 bases remained unmatched. This CDR3 has 14 residues. This CDR3 is CASSPDRSWGKLFF. The CDR3 nucleotides read TGTGCCAGCAGCCCGGACAGGTCCTGGGGAAAACTGTTTTTT.

Details on this clone: Distinct nucleotide sequences in the sample also encode this CDR3. The rearrangement links TRBV12-3 or TRBV12-4 to TRBJ1-2; a weak D match, TRBD1 (5 bases). Trimming left V 2 bases short and J 7 bases short, with 8 bases between. The CDR3 contains 12 residues. The CDR3 loop is CASSLPGGGYTF. In DNA form, the CDR3 reads TGTGCCAGCAGTTTACCCGGGGGTGGCTACACCTTC.

V gene TRBV6-5 combines with J gene TRBJ1-2; the match to TRBD1 covers 9 bases. Germline V gene lookup returns CDR1 MNHEY and CDR2 SVGAGI. This CDR3 spans 13 amino acids. V was clipped by 6 bases and J by 6 bases; unmatched bases: 5. The CDR3 region is CASSNRGLDGYTF. The DNA of the CDR3 is TGTGCCAGCAGCAACAGGGGGCTGGATGGCTACACCTTC.

This chain uses TRBV5-1 with TRBJ1-1, with 9 bases lining up with TRBD1. CDR1 and CDR2 (germline): SGHRS, YFSETQ. Trimming cost V 2 bases and J 2 bases; bases outside gene matches: 4. The CDR3 consists of 15 residues. CDR3 coding DNA: TGCGCCAGCAGCTTCGTGGGACAGGGAAACACTGAAGCTTTCTTT. Its translation is CASSFVGQGNTEAFF.

V is TRBV13 and J is TRBJ1-1; tentative D call: TRBD1 (5 bases). Trimming took off 7 bases at V and 1 base at J, with 10 bases between the two ends. Per germline, CDR1 PRHDT and CDR2 FYEKMQ (reference sequence). The CDR3 totals 13 residues. In DNA form, the CDR3 reads TGTGCCAGCATTGGGACTGAGAACACTGAAGCTTTCTTT. Its protein product is CASIGTENTEAFF.